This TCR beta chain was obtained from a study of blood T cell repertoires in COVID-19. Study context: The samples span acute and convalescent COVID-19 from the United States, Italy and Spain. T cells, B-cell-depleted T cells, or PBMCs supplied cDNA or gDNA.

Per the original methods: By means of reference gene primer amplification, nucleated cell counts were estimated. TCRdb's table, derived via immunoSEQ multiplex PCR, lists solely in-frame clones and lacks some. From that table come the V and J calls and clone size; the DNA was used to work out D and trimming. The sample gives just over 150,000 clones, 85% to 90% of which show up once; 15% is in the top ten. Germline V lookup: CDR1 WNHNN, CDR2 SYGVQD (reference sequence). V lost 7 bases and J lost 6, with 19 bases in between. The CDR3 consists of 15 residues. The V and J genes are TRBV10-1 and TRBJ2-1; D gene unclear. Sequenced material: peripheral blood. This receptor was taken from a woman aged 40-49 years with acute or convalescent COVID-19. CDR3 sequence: CASIRETPPTNEQFF. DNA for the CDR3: TGCGCCAGCATCCGCGAGACACCTCCGACCAATGAGCAGTTCTTC.